Below are 29 T cell receptor beta chains sequenced from a single sample in a study of beta chain features in type 1 diabetes. Expressed TCRB transcripts were sequenced because the isolated RNA had all been reverse transcribed beforehand. The protocol was immunoSEQ multiplex PCR, while the TCRdb copy is restricted to in-frame clones and leaves out a portion. The sample consists of 300,000 to 450,000 clones, over 10% of them appearing once. Sequencing used naive CD4+ T cells from blood. These receptor sequences come from a man aged 18 to 30 in good health.

This clone was seen a few times. The chain employs TRBV5-6 and TRBJ2-7; the match to TRBD2 covers 10 bases. CDR3 length equals 15 residues. V lost 1 base and J lost 5; bases outside the gene matches: 6. Germline V gives CDR1 SGHDT, CDR2 YYEEEE. This CDR3 is CASSLPTSGTNEQYF. The DNA of the CDR3 is TGTGCCAGCAGCTTGCCCACTAGCGGGACGAACGAGCAGTACTTC. Together with reference TRBV5-6 and TRBJ2-7, the CDR3 gives the full variable domain: DAGVTQSPTHLIKTRGQQVTLRCSPKSGHDTVSWYQQALGQGPQFIFQYYEEEERQRGNFPDRFSGHQFPNYSSELNVNALLLGDSALYLCASSLPTSGTNEQYFGPGTRLTVT.

Only a few counts were recorded for this clone. V is TRBV28 and J is TRBJ2-7, with 7 bases matching TRBD2. V lost 8 bases to trimming and J lost 7 bases; unmatched junction nucleotides: 14. The germline gives CDR1 MDHEN, CDR2 SYDVKM. The CDR3 runs to 14 residues. The CDR3 loop is CASVSGGRFGEQYF. The CDR3 nucleotides read TGTGCCAGCGTCTCGGGGGGACGCTTCGGAGAGCAGTACTTC.

V gene TRBV19 combines with J gene TRBJ2-1, with D maybe TRBD2 (7 bases). From germline, CDR1 is LNHDA and CDR2 SQIVND (reference sequence). The CDR3 contains 15 residues. V lost 5 bases and J 5 bases, leaving 16 bases between the germline ends. The CDR3 DNA is TGTGCCAGTAGTGCCCGGGTGGGGGGGCACAATGAGCAGTTCTTC. This gives the protein CASSARVGGHNEQFF.

This clone was seen a few times. The V gene is TRBV9, the J gene TRBJ2-7, with D unresolved. This CDR3 spans 14 amino acids. Germline-derived CDR1 and CDR2 are SGDLS and YYNGEE. V was cut by 1 base and J by 2 bases, with 10 bases left in between. CDR3 region: CASSVMGRPYEQYF. CDR3 DNA: TGTGCCAGCAGCGTAATGGGCAGACCCTACGAGCAGTACTTC.

This clone was observed a handful of times. The chain has TRBV9 and TRBJ2-1; a possible D gene is TRBD2 (7 bases). The CDR3 loop spans 13 amino acids. CDR1 and CDR2 from the germline V gene are SGDLS and YYNGEE. Trimming removed 4 bases from V and 8 bases from J, with 13 bases in between. Here the CDR3 DNA reads TGTGCCAGCAGCACCCAAGGGGGGGATGAGCAGTTCTTC. It yields the protein CASSTQGGDEQFF. The variable domain in full, completed from reference TRBV9 and TRBJ2-1, reads DSGVTQTPKHLITATGQRVTLRCSPRSGDLSVYWYQQSLDQGLQFLIQYYNGEERAKGNILERFSAQQFPDLHSELNLSSLELGDSALYFCASSTQGGDEQFFGPGTRLTVL.

This clone was seen a few times. This sequence joins TRBV19 and TRBJ2-2; 7 positions match TRBD1. Germline V lookup: CDR1 LNHDA, CDR2 SQIVND (reference sequence). This CDR3 has 15 amino acids. Here the CDR3 DNA reads TGTCCCCCTTTTTGGACAGGCCAGAACACCGGGGAGCTGTTTTTT. Amino acids: CPPFWTGQNTGELFF.

This clone appeared a few times. CDR3 coding DNA: TGTGCCAGTAGTGCCTCGGGACTAGCGGGAGGTGGCGAGCAGTACTTC. Translated, it gives CASSASGLAGGGEQYF. J is TRBJ2-7 and V is TRBV19; 15 nucleotides align to TRBD2. With V trimmed by 5 bases and J by 6 bases, 8 bases remained unmatched. Germline V lookup: CDR1 LNHDA, CDR2 SQIVND (reference sequence). The CDR3 is 16 residues long.

The CDR3 nucleotides are TGTGCCAGCAGTTTGCGAGGCCATTATAGCAATCAGCCCCAGCATTTT. The encoded protein is CASSLRGHYSNQPQHF. The V and J genes are TRBV27 and TRBJ1-5; D uncertain. Trimming cost V 3 bases and J 0 bases, with 12 bases left between them. The CDR3 length is 16 residues. Germline V CDR1 and CDR2: MNHEY, SMNVEV (reference sequence).

This clone was seen a few times. This chain joins TRBV28 and TRBJ1-2; no firm D call. With 6 bases removed from V and 2 bases from J, the gap between germline ends came to 16 bases. The CDR3 spans 15 residues. CDR1 MDHEN and CDR2 SYDVKM come from the germline V gene. The CDR3 spells CASSPSRRGNYGYTF. In DNA form, the CDR3 reads TGTGCCAGCAGCCCCTCCCGACGAGGCAACTATGGCTACACCTTC.

This clone showed up just a few times. V is TRBV27 and J is TRBJ2-2; 9 bases agree with TRBD2. The CDR3 has 16 residues. Germline loops: CDR1 MNHEY, CDR2 SMNVEV (reference sequence). The V gene end was trimmed by 4 bases and the J gene end by 2 bases; junction bases not matched to a gene: 5. The CDR3 DNA follows: TGTGCCAGCAGTTCCCTCCTAGCGGGAAACACCGGGGAGCTGTTTTTT. Residues: CASSSLLAGNTGELFF.

The CDR3 loop reads CSVEISGINYEQYF. The CDR3 DNA reads as TGCAGCGTTGAAATCTCAGGGATTAACTACGAGCAGTACTTC. The chain carries TRBV29-1 and TRBJ2-7; D perhaps matches TRBD1 (5 bases). The CDR3 totals 14 residues. Trimming removed 2 bases from V and 3 bases from J, with 14 bases in between. Germline lookup yields CDR1 SQVTM and CDR2 ANQGSEA.

The rearrangement links TRBV6-6 to TRBJ1-2; no firm D call. V was trimmed by 5 bases and J by 0 bases, leaving 7 bases between them. In germline, CDR1 is MNHNY, CDR2 SVGAGI (reference sequence). The CDR3 consists of 13 residues. The CDR3 spells CASSGLANYGYTF. The CDR3 DNA sequence: TGTGCCAGCAGTGGTCTAGCTAACTATGGCTACACCTTC.

This clone was detected a few times. The V call is TRBV28, the J call TRBJ2-3; TRBD2 matches at 8 bases. Germline CDR1 reads MDHEN; CDR2 reads SYDVKM. The junction had 16 bases not matched to a gene; V was cut back by 9 bases and J by 2 bases. The CDR3 has 17 amino acids. CDR3 sequence reads: CASRPPGRGRTTDTQYF. The CDR3 nucleotides are TGTGCCAGTAGACCCCCTGGGCGCGGGAGGACCACAGATACGCAGTATTTT. The full variable domain, completed using reference TRBV28 and TRBJ2-3, is DVKVTQSSRYLVKRTGEKVFLECVQDMDHENMFWYRQDPGLGLRLIYFSYDVKMKEKGDIPEGYSVSREKKERFSLILESASTNQTSMYLCASRPPGRGRTTDTQYFGPGTRLTVL.

This clone was counted a few times. The chain joins TRBV28 to TRBJ1-1, with TRBD1 matching 7 bases. Germline CDR1 is MDHEN and CDR2 is SYDVKM. V dropped 4 bases and J dropped 5; count of bases not matched to a gene: 1. This CDR3 comprises 12 residues. CDR3 nucleotides: TGTGCCAGCAGTTCAGGGGGTACTGAAGCTTTCTTT. Translation gives CASSSGGTEAFF.

The chain has TRBV11-3 and TRBJ2-3; 12 bases line up with TRBD2. CDR1 is SGHNT, CDR2 YENEEA, per germline. The CDR3 is 16 residues long. J lost 4 bases, V lost 1 base, and 3 bases had no gene match. The chain's CDR3 is CASSLGLAGDADTQYF. In nucleotides, the CDR3 is TGTGCCAGCAGCTTAGGACTAGCGGGAGACGCAGATACGCAGTATTTT.

This chain links TRBV9 with TRBJ2-1; D unclear. V dropped 0 bases and J dropped 0 bases, with 10 bases sitting between them. CDR1 and CDR2 (germline): SGDLS, YYNGEE. The CDR3 runs to 16 residues. The CDR3 nucleotides read TGTGCCAGCAGCGTAGGGCAGGAAAGCTCCTACAATGAGCAGTTCTTC. It codes for CASSVGQESSYNEQFF.

CDR3 residues: CASGLLKGVSDQPQHF. CDR3 coding DNA: TGTGCTAGTGGTTTGTTGAAAGGGGTTTCGGATCAGCCCCAGCATTTT. The gene calls are TRBV12-5 and TRBJ1-5; tentatively, D is TRBD1 (5 bases). The CDR3 totals 16 residues. The V end lost 2 bases, the J end lost 5 bases, and 16 bases lay between the germline ends. Germline V gives CDR1 LGHNT, CDR2 FRNRAP.

This clone has more than one count but fewer than ten. This sequence joins TRBV27 and TRBJ2-7, with 8 bases identical to TRBD2. This CDR3 spans 15 amino acids. The V and J ends lost 3 bases and 3 bases, in that order; junction bases with no gene match: 7. Germline lookup yields CDR1 MNHEY and CDR2 SMNVEV (reference sequence). The CDR3 here is CASSFQVAGSYEQYF. CDR3 DNA sequence: TGTGCCAGCAGTTTTCAGGTAGCGGGGAGCTACGAGCAGTACTTC.

The rearrangement uses TRBV19 and TRBJ1-1; 9 bases fit TRBD1. This CDR3 has 19 amino acids. The germline gives CDR1 LNHDA, CDR2 SQIVND (reference sequence). V shed 11 bases, J shed 0 bases, and the junction held 22 bases outside the gene matches. The CDR3 loop is CALKGAPGQGKGMNTEAFF. CDR3 coding DNA: TGTGCCCTAAAGGGAGCACCGGGACAGGGTAAGGGCATGAACACTGAAGCTTTCTTT.

V gene TRBV5-1 combines with J gene TRBJ2-3; 10 bases match TRBD2. CDR1 is SGHRS and CDR2 is YFSETQ in the germline V gene. This CDR3 is 16 amino acids long. The junction had 6 bases not matched to a gene; V was cut back by 5 bases and J by 0 bases. The CDR3 region has the DNA TGCGCCAGCAGTCCCCGGACTAGCGGAAGCACAGATACGCAGTATTTT. Amino acids: CASSPRTSGSTDTQYF.

This clone was seen a few times. This chain links TRBV29-1 with TRBJ1-3; D unresolved. This CDR3 has 14 amino acids. Germline loops: CDR1 SQVTM, CDR2 ANQGSEA. Trimming removed 2 bases at V and 0 bases at J, with 8 bases between. This CDR3 is CSVEHPSSGNTIYF. The CDR3 DNA follows: TGCAGCGTTGAACACCCCAGCTCTGGAAACACCATATATTTT.

This clone was seen a handful of times. The chain is built from TRBV7-2 and TRBJ1-2; 11 positions match TRBD1. The V gene's germline CDR1 is SGHTA and CDR2 FQGNSA. This CDR3 region has 15 residues. Trimming removed 5 bases from V and 6 bases from J; junction bases left unmatched: 8. CDR3 residues: CASSPGQGARDGYTF. CDR3 nucleotide sequence: TGTGCCAGCAGCCCAGGACAGGGGGCGAGGGATGGCTACACCTTC. The variable domain in full, completed from reference TRBV7-2 and TRBJ1-2, reads GAGVSQSPSNKVTEKGKDVELRCDPISGHTALYWYRQSLGQGLEFLIYFQGNSAPDKSGLPSDRFSAERTGGSVSTLTIQRTQQEDSAVYLCASSPGQGARDGYTFGSGTRLTVV.

This clone was picked up a small number of times. This chain connects TRBV29-1 to TRBJ1-4; possibly TRBD1 for D (6 bases). The CDR3 extends over 13 amino acids. V was pared by 6 bases and J by 7 bases, with 15 bases between. Germline-derived CDR1 and CDR2 are SQVTM and ANQGSEA. The CDR3 nucleotides are TGCAGCGTGAATCAGGGGCTAGGTGAAAAACTGTTTTTT. This translates into CSVNQGLGEKLFF.

The sample holds a few counts of this clone. V is TRBV6-6 and J is TRBJ1-2; D is unresolved. Per germline, CDR1 MNHNY and CDR2 SVGAGI (reference sequence). Trimming removed 8 bases at V and 2 bases at J, with 9 bases between. The length of the CDR3 is 12 residues. The CDR3 region has the DNA TGTGCCAGCTCCCTCAGAAACTATGGCTACACCTTC. Its translation: CASSLRNYGYTF.

In its sample, this clone was seen a few times. The chain links TRBV29-1 to TRBJ1-1; D gene unclear. Per germline, CDR1 SQVTM and CDR2 ANQGSEA. Trimming stripped 6 bases from V and 3 bases from J, with 14 bases between. CDR3 length: 13 amino acids. The CDR3 nucleotides are TGCAGCGTCCCCCGGGGTGGGTACACTGAAGCTTTCTTT. Its protein product is CSVPRGGYTEAFF.

This clone was recorded a few times. CDR3 in amino acids: CASSQELQGLDTEAFF. The CDR3 DNA is TGTGCCAGCAGCCAAGAGCTACAGGGGCTGGACACTGAAGCTTTCTTT. This chain connects TRBV14 to TRBJ1-1, with 7 bases lining up with TRBD1. The CDR3 totals 16 residues. Germline CDR1 SGHDN, CDR2 FVKESK. Germline trimming cut 0 bases from V and 3 bases from J; bases unmatched to any gene: 7.

This chain links TRBV28 with TRBJ1-1; 8 positions agree with TRBD1. CDR1 is MDHEN, CDR2 SYDVKM, per germline. V lost 8 bases to trimming and J lost 1 base; unmatched junction nucleotides: 3. This CDR3 contains 13 residues. The CDR3 DNA sequence: TGTGCCAGCCTCAGGGGGCGGAACACTGAAGCTTTCTTT. Encoded protein: CASLRGRNTEAFF.

The chain is built from TRBV11-2 and TRBJ1-4; D is ambiguous. The CDR3 is 12 amino acids. Germline loops: CDR1 SGHAT, CDR2 FQNNGV. The V end lost 5 bases, the J end lost 7 bases, and 8 bases lay between the germline ends. CDR3 protein: CASSRHGEKLFF. As DNA, the CDR3 is TGTGCCAGCAGCCGACATGGTGAAAAACTGTTTTTT. The variable domain in full, with the rest retrieved from reference TRBV11-2 and TRBJ1-4, is EAGVAQSPRYKIIEKRQSVAFWCNPISGHATLYWYQQILGQGPKLLIQFQNNGVVDDSQLPKDRFSAERLKGVDSTLKIQPAKLEDSAVYLCASSRHGEKLFFGSGTQLSVL.

The chain couples TRBV6-1 to TRBJ1-5; D gene uncertain. Germline assignment: CDR1 MNHNS and CDR2 SASEGT. Trimming left V 8 bases short and J 2 bases short, with 10 bases between. CDR3 length: 13 residues. The CDR3 region has the DNA TGTGCCAGCCTCGGGGTGGGCAATCAGCCCCAGCATTTT. Protein sequence: CASLGVGNQPQHF.